These 18 T cell receptor beta chains originate from one sample sequenced in a study of blood T cell repertoires in COVID-19 (dated by TCRdb to the early 2020s). Library preparation employed the immunoSEQ multiplex PCR assay. TCRdb obtained this table from immuneACCESS and retained in-frame rearrangements with V and J assigned. These tables miss some clones; where compared with another copy, unresolved V genes account for less than half of the shortfall, and the remainder is unexplained. The sample table contains around 500,000 clones; only one count was recorded for around 89% of them. The ten largest clonotypes hold about 1.7% of the sample. The sequenced sample consisted of PBMCs or T cells enriched from blood (not recorded which). These receptors were obtained from a woman between 35 and 50 years old who had recovered from COVID-19.

This clone appeared a single time. The V and J genes are TRBV5-5 and TRBJ1-2, with TRBD1 identical over 12 bases. With 0 bases clipped from V and 5 bases from J, the junction kept 5 bases outside the gene matches. The CDR3 has 16 amino acids. Germline CDR1 SGHKS, CDR2 YYEKEE (reference sequence). CDR3 sequence: CASSLDLGQGAYGYTF. The CDR3 nucleotides read TGTGCCAGCAGCTTGGACTTGGGACAGGGGGCTTATGGCTACACCTTC.

The chain uses TRBV20-1 and TRBJ2-1; D is unclear. Germline-derived CDR1 and CDR2 are DFQATT and SNEGSKA (reference sequence). The ends were cut back, 2 bases at V and 9 bases at J, with 8 bases in the middle. The CDR3 extends over 11 amino acids. CDR3 loop: CSARLFVEQFF. CDR3 nucleotide sequence: TGCAGTGCTAGATTATTTGTTGAGCAGTTCTTC.

The chain employs TRBV30 and TRBJ1-3; D is undetermined. The CDR3 is 15 residues long. V gave up 5 bases and J gave up 3 bases, with 17 bases separating them. From germline, CDR1 is GTSNPN and CDR2 SVGIG (reference sequence). This chain's CDR3 is CAWDLGMRVGNTIYF. In DNA form, the CDR3 reads TGTGCCTGGGATCTAGGGATGAGGGTTGGAAACACCATATATTTT. The variable domain in full, with the rest retrieved from reference TRBV30 and TRBJ1-3, is SQTIHQWPATLVQPVGSPLSLECTVEGTSNPNLYWYRQAAGRGLQLLFYSVGIGQISSEVPQNLSASRPQDRQFILSSKKLLLSDSGFYLCAWDLGMRVGNTIYFGEGSWLTVV.

The chain employs TRBV7-9 and TRBJ1-2, with D uncertain. The CDR3 has 16 amino acids. V lost 1 base to trimming and J lost 8 bases, with 20 bases between them. Germline values: CDR1 SEHNR, CDR2 FQNEAQ (reference sequence). This CDR3 reads CASSLGVGGGFGGYTF. CDR3 nucleotides: TGTGCCAGCAGCTTAGGGGTTGGCGGTGGGTTCGGCGGCTACACCTTC.

The CDR3: CASGITGELFF. The CDR3 DNA follows: TGTGCTAGTGGTATAACCGGGGAGCTGTTTTTT. V gene TRBV12-5 combines with J gene TRBJ2-2; D is unclear. The V and J ends lost 5 bases and 5 bases respectively, with 3 bases between them. Germline V gene lookup returns CDR1 LGHNT and CDR2 FRNRAP. CDR3 length: 11 amino acids.

J is TRBJ2-5 and V is TRBV25-1; D is possibly TRBD1 (6 bases). The CDR3 extends over 15 amino acids. Germline CDR1 MGHDK, CDR2 SYGVNS. V lost 3 bases and J 2 bases, leaving 13 bases between the germline ends. In DNA, the CDR3 is TGTGCCAGCAGTGACCCGACAGGTGCGCAAGAGACCCAGTACTTC. The encoded protein is CASSDPTGAQETQYF.

The genes are TRBV5-1 and TRBJ2-7; the D gene is possibly TRBD1 (5 bases). Trimming took off 5 bases at V and 10 bases at J, with 13 bases between the two ends. The CDR3 length is 11 residues. The V gene's germline CDR1 is SGHRS and CDR2 YFSETQ. Here the CDR3 reads CASSDSNRQYF. The CDR3 coding sequence is TGCGCCAGCAGTGACAGCAACCGACAGTACTTC.

This clone was recorded a few times. J is TRBJ2-4 and V is TRBV7-2, with D possibly TRBD1 on 7 matching bases. Germline V gene sequence: CDR1 SGHTA, CDR2 FQGNSA. This CDR3 has 17 amino acids. Trimming pared 0 bases from V and 6 bases from J, leaving 18 bases between. The CDR3 DNA sequence: TGTGCCAGCAGCTTAGCAGGGGGCGCGGGGTTTGGAAACATTCAGTACTTC. Its translation: CASSLAGGAGFGNIQYF.

This chain links TRBV18 with TRBJ2-1; TRBD1 matches 8 bases. Trimming removed 2 bases from V and 3 bases from J; junction bases left unmatched: 6. This CDR3 is 16 amino acids long. Germline V CDR1 and CDR2: KGHSH, LQKENI. The chain's CDR3 is CASSPMTGDLYNEQFF. CDR3 bases: TGTGCCAGCTCACCAATGACAGGGGACCTCTACAATGAGCAGTTCTTC.

The chain links TRBV5-6 to TRBJ2-5, with 8 bases identical to TRBD1. After removal of 0 bases from V and 5 bases from J, the junction contained 12 bases not matched to a gene. Germline lookup yields CDR1 SGHDT and CDR2 YYEEEE. The CDR3 loop spans 17 amino acids. CDR3 in DNA: TGTGCCAGCAGCTTGGCGGCGGGCAGGGGGCTGGTTGAGACCCAGTACTTC. This codes for CASSLAAGRGLVETQYF.

The rearrangement joins TRBV6-5 to TRBJ2-5; 8 bases fit TRBD1. J was trimmed by 8 bases and V by 3 bases; bases with no gene match: 5. The germline V gene encodes CDR1 MNHEY and CDR2 SVGAGI. This CDR3 spans 13 amino acids. CDR3 sequence: CASSYGRGLTQYF. In nucleotides, the CDR3 is TGTGCCAGCAGTTATGGCAGGGGGCTTACCCAGTACTTC.

Note on this clone: Since a much larger clone is just one base distant, this may be a read error. The chain is built from TRBV19 and TRBJ2-7; D is possibly TRBD1 (6 bases). This CDR3 contains 16 residues. CDR1 and CDR2 from the germline V gene are LNHDA and SQIVND (reference sequence). The CDR3 nucleotides are TGTGTCAGTAGTCCCACCTTCAGGAGGACAGCACCCGAGCAGTACTTC. Protein sequence: CVSSPTFRRTAPEQYF.

J is TRBJ1-2 and V is TRBV10-2, with D possibly TRBD1 on 5 matching bases. CDR1 is WSHSY, CDR2 SAAADI, per germline. Trimming shortened V by 0 bases and J by 4 bases, and 12 bases separated the two germline ends. The CDR3 runs 15 residues. In DNA form, the CDR3 reads TGCGCCAGCAGTGAGTCGACGATGGGGGGCTATGGCTACACCTTC. Translation: CASSESTMGGYGYTF.

This chain joins TRBV7-9 and TRBJ2-5, with TRBD2 identical over 11 bases. Unmatched junction bases numbered 10, after V lost 1 base and J lost 0 bases. Germline CDR1 and CDR2: SEHNR and FQNEAQ (reference sequence). The CDR3 is made up of 19 amino acids. The CDR3 sequence is CASSLEGLAATDYQETQYF. CDR3 nucleotides: TGTGCCAGCAGCTTAGAGGGACTAGCGGCCACCGACTACCAAGAGACCCAGTACTTC.

The V call is TRBV5-6, the J call TRBJ1-1; 7 bases are a match to TRBD1. J was trimmed by 1 base and V by 4 bases; bases with no gene match: 4. The length of the CDR3 is 14 residues. Germline V gene sequence: CDR1 SGHDT, CDR2 YYEEEE. The CDR3 DNA follows: TGTGCCAGCAGCGTACAGGGGCGGAACACTGAAGCTTTCTTT. Its translation: CASSVQGRNTEAFF.

The chain has TRBV10-3 and TRBJ2-1; 9 bases match TRBD2. Trimming removed 7 bases from V and 4 bases from J; junction bases left unmatched: 8. The germline V gene encodes CDR1 ENHRY and CDR2 SYGVKD. This CDR3 is built from 15 residues. The CDR3 loop is CAITEQTSGYNEQFF. CDR3 DNA: TGTGCCATCACCGAGCAGACTAGCGGATACAATGAGCAGTTCTTC.

The chain employs TRBV6-5 and TRBJ1-1, with 8 bases fitting TRBD1. The J segment lost 6 bases and the V segment lost 6 bases, leaving 0 bases of the junction unmatched. CDR1 is MNHEY, CDR2 SVGAGI, per germline. The CDR3 spans 11 residues. The CDR3 here is CASRQGAEAFF. In nucleotides, the CDR3 is TGTGCCAGCAGACAGGGGGCTGAAGCTTTCTTT.

The CDR3 DNA is TGCAGCGTTGAATCGGGTGGAAACACCATATATTTT. Translation gives CSVESGGNTIYF. The chain uses TRBV29-1 and TRBJ1-3; no reliable D call. The CDR3 spans 12 residues. Per germline, CDR1 SQVTM and CDR2 ANQGSEA. Trimming removed 2 bases at V and 3 bases at J, with 5 bases between.